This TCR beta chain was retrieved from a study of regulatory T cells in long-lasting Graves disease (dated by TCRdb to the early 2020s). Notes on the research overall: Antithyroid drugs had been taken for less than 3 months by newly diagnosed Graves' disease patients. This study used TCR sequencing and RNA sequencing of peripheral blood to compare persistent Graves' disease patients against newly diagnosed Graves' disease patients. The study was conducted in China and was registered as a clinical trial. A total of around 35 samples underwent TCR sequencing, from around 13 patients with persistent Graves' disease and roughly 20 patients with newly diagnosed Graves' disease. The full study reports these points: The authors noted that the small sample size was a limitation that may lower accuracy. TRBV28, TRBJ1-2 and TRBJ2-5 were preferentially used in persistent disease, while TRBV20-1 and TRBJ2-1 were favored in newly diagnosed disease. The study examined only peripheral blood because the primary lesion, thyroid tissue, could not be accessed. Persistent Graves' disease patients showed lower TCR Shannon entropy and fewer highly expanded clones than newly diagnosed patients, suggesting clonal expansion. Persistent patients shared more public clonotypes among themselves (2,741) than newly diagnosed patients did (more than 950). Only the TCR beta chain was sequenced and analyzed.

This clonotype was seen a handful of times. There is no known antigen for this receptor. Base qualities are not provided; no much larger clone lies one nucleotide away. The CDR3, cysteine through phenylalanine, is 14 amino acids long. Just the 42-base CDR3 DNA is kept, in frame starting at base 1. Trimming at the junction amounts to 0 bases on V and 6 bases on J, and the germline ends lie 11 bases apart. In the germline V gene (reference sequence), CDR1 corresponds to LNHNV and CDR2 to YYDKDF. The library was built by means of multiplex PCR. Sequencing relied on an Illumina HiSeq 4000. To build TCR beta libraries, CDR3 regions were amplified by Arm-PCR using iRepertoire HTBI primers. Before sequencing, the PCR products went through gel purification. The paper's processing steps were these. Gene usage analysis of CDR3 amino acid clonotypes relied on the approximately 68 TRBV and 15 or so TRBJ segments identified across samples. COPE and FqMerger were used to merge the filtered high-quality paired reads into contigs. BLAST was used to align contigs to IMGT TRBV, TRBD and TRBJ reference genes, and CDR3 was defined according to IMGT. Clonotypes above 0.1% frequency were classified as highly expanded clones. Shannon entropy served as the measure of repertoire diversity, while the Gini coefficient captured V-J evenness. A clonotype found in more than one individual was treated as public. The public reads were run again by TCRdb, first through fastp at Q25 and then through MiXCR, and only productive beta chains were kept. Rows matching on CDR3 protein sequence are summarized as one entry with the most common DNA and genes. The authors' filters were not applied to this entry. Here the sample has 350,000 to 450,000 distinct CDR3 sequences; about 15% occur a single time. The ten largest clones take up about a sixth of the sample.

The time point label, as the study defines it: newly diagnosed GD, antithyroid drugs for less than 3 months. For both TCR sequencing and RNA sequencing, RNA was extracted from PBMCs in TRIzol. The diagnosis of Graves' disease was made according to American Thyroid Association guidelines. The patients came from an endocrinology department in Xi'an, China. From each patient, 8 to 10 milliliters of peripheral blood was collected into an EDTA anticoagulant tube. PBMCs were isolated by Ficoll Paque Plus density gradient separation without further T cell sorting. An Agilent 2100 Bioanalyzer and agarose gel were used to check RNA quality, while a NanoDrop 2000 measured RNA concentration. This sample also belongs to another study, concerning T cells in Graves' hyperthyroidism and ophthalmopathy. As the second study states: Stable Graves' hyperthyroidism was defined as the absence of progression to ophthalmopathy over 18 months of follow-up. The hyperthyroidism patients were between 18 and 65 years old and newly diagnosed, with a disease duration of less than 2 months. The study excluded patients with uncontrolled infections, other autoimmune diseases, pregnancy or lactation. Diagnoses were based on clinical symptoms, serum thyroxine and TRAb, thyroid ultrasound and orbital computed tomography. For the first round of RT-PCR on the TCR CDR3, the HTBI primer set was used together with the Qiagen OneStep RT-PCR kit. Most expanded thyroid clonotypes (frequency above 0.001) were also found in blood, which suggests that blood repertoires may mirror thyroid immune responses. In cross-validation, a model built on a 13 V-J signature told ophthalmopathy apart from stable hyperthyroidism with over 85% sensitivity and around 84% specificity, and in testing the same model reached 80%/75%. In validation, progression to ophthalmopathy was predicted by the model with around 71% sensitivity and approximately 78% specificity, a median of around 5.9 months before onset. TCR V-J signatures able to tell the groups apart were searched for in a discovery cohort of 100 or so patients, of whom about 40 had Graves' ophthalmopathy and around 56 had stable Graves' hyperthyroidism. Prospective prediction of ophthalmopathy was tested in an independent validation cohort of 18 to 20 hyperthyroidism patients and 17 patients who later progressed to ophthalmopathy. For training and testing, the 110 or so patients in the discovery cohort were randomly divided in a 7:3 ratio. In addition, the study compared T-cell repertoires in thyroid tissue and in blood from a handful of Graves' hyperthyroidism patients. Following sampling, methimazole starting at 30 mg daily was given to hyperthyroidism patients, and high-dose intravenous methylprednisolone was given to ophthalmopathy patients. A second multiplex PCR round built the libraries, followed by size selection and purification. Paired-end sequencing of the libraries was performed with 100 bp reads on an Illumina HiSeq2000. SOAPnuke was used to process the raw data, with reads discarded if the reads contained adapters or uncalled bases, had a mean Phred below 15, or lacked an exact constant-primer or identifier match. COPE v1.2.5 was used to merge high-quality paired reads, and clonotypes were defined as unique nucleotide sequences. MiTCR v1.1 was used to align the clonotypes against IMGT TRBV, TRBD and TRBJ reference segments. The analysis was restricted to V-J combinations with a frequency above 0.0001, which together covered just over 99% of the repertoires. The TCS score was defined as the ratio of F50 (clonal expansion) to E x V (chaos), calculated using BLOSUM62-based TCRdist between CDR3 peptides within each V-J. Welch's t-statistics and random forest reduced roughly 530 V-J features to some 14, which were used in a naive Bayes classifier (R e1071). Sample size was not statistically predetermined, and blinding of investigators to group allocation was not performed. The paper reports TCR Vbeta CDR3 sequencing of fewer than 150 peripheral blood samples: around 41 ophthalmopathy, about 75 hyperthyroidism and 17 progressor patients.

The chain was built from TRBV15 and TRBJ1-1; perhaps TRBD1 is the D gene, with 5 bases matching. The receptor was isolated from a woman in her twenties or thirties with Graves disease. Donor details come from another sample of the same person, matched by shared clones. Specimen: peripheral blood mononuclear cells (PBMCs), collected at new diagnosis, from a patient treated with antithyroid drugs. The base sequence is TGTGCCACCAGCAGAGATCGGGTGGGGGCTGAAGCTTTCTTT. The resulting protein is CATSRDRVGAEAFF.